The entry that follows covers one T cell receptor beta chain sequence. This sample is drawn from a study of blood T cell repertoires in COVID-19. Study details: Spain, Italy and the United States supplied samples that represented acute and convalescent COVID-19. In each case, the material was cDNA or gDNA derived from T cells, B-cell-depleted T cells, or PBMCs.

CDR3 size: 15 residues. Germline loops: CDR1 MNHNS, CDR2 SASEGT. The ends lost 3 bases at V and 7 bases at J; junction bases unmatched: 10. As originally analysed: Using reference gene primer amplification, nucleated cell counts were estimated. Repertoires were generated with immunoSEQ multiplex PCR, while TCRdb's copy carries only in-frame clones and drops some. V and J calls and clone size are given by that table; D and trimming were obtained from the DNA. The table records about 120,000 clones, roughly three quarters of them present only once. The clonotype was recovered from a woman aged 80 or over with acute or convalescent COVID-19. The sample consisted of peripheral blood. V and J are TRBV6-1 and TRBJ2-7; 9 positions match TRBD1. The CDR3 reads CASSEPNRGQGEQYF. As DNA, the CDR3 is TGTGCCAGCAGTGAGCCAAACAGGGGGCAGGGGGAGCAGTACTTC.